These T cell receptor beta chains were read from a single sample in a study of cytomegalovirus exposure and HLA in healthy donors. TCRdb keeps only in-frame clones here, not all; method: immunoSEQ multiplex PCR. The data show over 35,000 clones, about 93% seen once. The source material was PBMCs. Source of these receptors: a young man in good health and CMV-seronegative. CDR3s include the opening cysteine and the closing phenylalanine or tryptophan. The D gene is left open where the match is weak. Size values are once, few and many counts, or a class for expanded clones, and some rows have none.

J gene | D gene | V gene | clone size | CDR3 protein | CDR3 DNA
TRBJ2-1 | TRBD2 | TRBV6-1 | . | CASSDGGGSNEQFF | TGTGCCAGCAGTGACGGGGGGGGATCAAATGAGCAGTTCTTC
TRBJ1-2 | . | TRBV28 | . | CASRGSGVQYYGYTF | TGTGCCAGCAGGGGGTCGGGGGTACAGTACTATGGCTACACCTTC
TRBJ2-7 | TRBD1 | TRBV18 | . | CASSPGTVLAYEQYF | TGTGCCAGCTCACCCGGGACAGTCCTAGCCTACGAGCAGTACTTC
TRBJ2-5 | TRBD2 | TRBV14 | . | CASSQVWEGETQYF | TGTGCCAGCAGCCAAGTTTGGGAGGGAGAGACCCAGTACTTC
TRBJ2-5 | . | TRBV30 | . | CAWSVLAGEAETQYF | TGTGCCTGGAGTGTATTGGCCGGGGAGGCAGAGACCCAGTACTTC
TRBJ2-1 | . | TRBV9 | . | CASSVETNPYNEQFF | TGTGCCAGCAGCGTAGAAACTAACCCCTACAATGAGCAGTTCTTC
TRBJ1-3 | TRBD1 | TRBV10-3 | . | CAISDTTGKINTIYF | TGTGCCATCAGTGATACGACAGGGAAAATAAACACCATATATTTT
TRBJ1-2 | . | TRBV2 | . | CASRPPDSSYGYTF | TGTGCCAGCAGGCCCCCCGACAGTTCGTATGGCTACACCTTC
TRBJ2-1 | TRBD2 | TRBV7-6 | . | CASSPGLAGGFLYNEQFF | TGTGCCAGCAGCCCGGGACTAGCGGGGGGGTTTCTCTACAATGAGCAGTTCTTC
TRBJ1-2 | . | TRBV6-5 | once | CASSYTGFYYGYTF | TGTGCCAGCAGTTACACAGGGTTTTACTATGGCTACACCTTC
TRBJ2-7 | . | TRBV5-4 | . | CASSLAGNRPFYEQYF | TGTGCCAGCAGCTTGGCCGGGAACAGACCCTTCTACGAGCAGTACTTC
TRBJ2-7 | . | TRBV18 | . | CASSHGQSYEQYF | TGTGCCAGCTCACACGGACAGTCCTACGAGCAGTACTTC
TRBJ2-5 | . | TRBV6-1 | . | CASSEQGGRQETQYF | TGTGCCAGCAGTGAACAGGGGGGACGCCAAGAGACCCAGTACTTC
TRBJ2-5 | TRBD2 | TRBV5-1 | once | CASSPGLAGGGETQYF | TGCGCCAGCAGCCCCGGACTAGCGGGGGGGGGAGAGACCCAGTACTTC
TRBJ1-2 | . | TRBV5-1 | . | CASSSGQPFYGYTF | TGCGCCAGCAGCTCGGGACAACCATTCTATGGCTACACCTTC
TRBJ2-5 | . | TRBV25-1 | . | CASSDYRDTQETQYF | TGTGCCAGCAGTGATTACCGGGACACCCAAGAGACCCAGTACTTC
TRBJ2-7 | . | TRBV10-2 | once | CASSDVRGGRRSSYEQYF | TGCGCCAGCAGTGACGTCCGCGGGGGCAGGCGGAGCTCCTACGAGCAGTACTTC
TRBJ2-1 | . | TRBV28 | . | CASSSPSMAGSYNEQFF | TGTGCCAGCAGTTCCCCAAGTATGGCGGGATCATACAATGAGCAGTTCTTC
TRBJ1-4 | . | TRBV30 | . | CAWSVGVTNEKLFF | TGTGCCTGGAGTGTAGGGGTCACTAATGAAAAACTGTTTTTT
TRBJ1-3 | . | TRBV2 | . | CASSAGRLSGNTIYF | TGTGCCAGCAGCGCGGGAAGGCTCTCTGGAAACACCATATATTTT
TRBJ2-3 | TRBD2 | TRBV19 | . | CASSIAGGADTQYF | TGTGCCAGTAGTATCGCGGGAGGGGCAGATACGCAGTATTTT
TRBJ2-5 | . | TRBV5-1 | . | CASSLGLVGETQYF | TGCGCCAGCAGCTTGGGGCTAGTCGGGGAGACCCAGTACTTC
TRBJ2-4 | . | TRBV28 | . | CASSLSENIQYF | TGTGCCAGCAGTTTGAGCGAAAACATTCAGTACTTC
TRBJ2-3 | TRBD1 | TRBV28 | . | CASSTRTGGRADTQYF | TGTGCCAGCAGTACCCGGACAGGGGGGCGCGCAGATACGCAGTATTTT
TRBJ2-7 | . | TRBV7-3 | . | CASSLTPGAYEQYF | TGTGCCAGCAGCTTAACGCCAGGGGCCTACGAGCAGTACTTC
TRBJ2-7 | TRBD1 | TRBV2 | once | CASGGGTGAYEQYF | TGTGCCAGCGGGGGGGGGACAGGGGCCTACGAGCAGTACTTC
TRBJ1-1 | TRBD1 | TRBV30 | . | CAWSWTGQNMNTEAFF | TGTGCCTGGAGTTGGACAGGGCAGAACATGAACACTGAAGCTTTCTTT
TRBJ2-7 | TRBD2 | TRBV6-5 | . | CASSYSGLAGEQYF | TGTGCCAGCAGTTACTCCGGACTAGCGGGCGAGCAGTACTTC
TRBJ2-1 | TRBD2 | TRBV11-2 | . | CASSLTLAGGDEQFF | TGTGCCAGCAGCTTGACATTAGCGGGAGGGGATGAGCAGTTCTTC
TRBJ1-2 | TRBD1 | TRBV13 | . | CASSLVQGASGGYTF | TGTGCCAGCAGCTTAGTACAGGGGGCCTCTGGTGGCTACACCTTC
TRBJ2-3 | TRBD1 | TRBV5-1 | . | CASSLEGQGTDTQYF | TGCGCCAGCAGCTTGGAGGGACAGGGGACAGATACGCAGTATTTT
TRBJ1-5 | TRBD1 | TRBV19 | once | CAPKVVSGGQEDQPQHF | TGTGCCCCGAAGGTAGTGTCGGGGGGACAGGAGGATCAGCCCCAGCATTTT